This T cell receptor (beta chain) was identified in a study of T-cell memory formation after mild COVID-19. About the research overall: TCR clusters largely stayed donor specific. Study outcomes and limitations: Second-wave clones reaching peak frequency on day 37 lacked confirmed SARS-CoV-2 specificity.

TCRdb used MiXCR to reprocess the 5' RACE reads, holding one entry per CDR3 protein. The profile shows just over 50,000 distinct CDR3 sequences, approximately 9% of them singletons. A word on this clonotype: Its antigen is unknown.

This sequence was found in an adult woman who had mild COVID-19 (a few samples of this study predate the infection). Cell type and time point are not known. Sequencing input: PBMCs or a T cell subset sorted from them (not recorded which).

The CDR3 here is CASSLGQGLDGYTF. The DNA for the CDR3 is TGTGCCAGCAGCCTGGGACAGGGTCTAGATGGCTACACCTTC. V usage is TRBV7-6 and J usage is TRBJ1-2; 9 bases match TRBD1. The CDR3 totals 14 residues. CDR1 and CDR2 from the germline V gene are SGHVS and FNYEAQ. The trim removed 5 bases at V and 6 bases at J, leaving 7 bases unmatched.